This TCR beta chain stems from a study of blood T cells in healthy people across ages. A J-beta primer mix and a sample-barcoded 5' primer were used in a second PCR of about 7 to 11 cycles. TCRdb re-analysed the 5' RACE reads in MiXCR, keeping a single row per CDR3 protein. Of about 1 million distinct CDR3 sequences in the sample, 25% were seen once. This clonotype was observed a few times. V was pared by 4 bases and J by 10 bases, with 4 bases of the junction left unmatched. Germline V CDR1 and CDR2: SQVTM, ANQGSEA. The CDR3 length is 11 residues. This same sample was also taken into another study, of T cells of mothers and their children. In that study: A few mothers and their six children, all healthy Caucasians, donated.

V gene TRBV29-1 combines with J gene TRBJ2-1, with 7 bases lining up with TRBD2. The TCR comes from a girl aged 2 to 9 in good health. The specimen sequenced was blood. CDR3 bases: TGCAGCGTTGGGGTGGGGGGGGAGCAGTTCTTC. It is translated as CSVGVGGEQFF.